This T cell receptor beta chain is drawn from a study of CXCR3-negative and CXCR3-positive naive CD8 T cells. Looking at the study overall: About 140 million TRB reads in total, about 1.5 +/- 0.3 million per library. Study-wide findings and caveats: Whereas both naive subsets had comparably high diversity, memory CD8+ cells had much lower diversity.

Sorting yielded triplicates of 300,000 to 350,000 cells for each CD8+ T cell subset. As concerns this clonotype: Its specificity is unknown.

5' RACE with UMI labels generated the TRB cDNA libraries. For each CDR3 protein, TCRdb gives one entry from its re-call of the 5' RACE reads, without DNA. This repertoire includes 50,000 to 65,000 distinct CDR3 sequences. Germline V CDR1 and CDR2: MNHNY, SVGAGI (reference sequence). CDR3 size: 17 residues. Sequenced: memory CD8+ T cells from blood. The clonotype comes from a human donor in good health. Some clones in this sample may be carry-over from other donors' samples. This chain links TRBV6-6 with TRBJ2-7; the TCRdb D gene call, TRBD2, has no DNA to confirm it. The CDR3 region is CASRGLAGGLTEYEQYF.